This note documents a single T cell receptor beta chain sequence. What it binds is not known. The V and J ends lost 7 bases and 12 bases respectively, with 19 bases between them. Germline CDR1 is MNHNS and CDR2 is SASEGT. This CDR3 contains 13 residues. The sample is drawn from a study of shared clonotypes between healthy human individuals. About the study: Used for every donor were three CD4 naive, three CD4 memory, two CD8 naive and one CD8 memory plate. Study-level findings and limits: The study drew on few donors, limiting represented genetic and exposure-history diversity. Memory subsets generally showed smaller estimated richness than naive subsets did.

At the deep level, the assay was run. Assay used: immunoSEQ multiplex PCR; TCRdb lists only in-frame clones, some missing. The sample has a few million clones, almost 96% seen once; the top ten hold around 0.13%. The V and J genes are TRBV6-1 and TRBJ2-1; weak D call: TRBD1 (7 bases). The sequenced sample was naive CD4+ T cells sorted from blood. Subset: CD45RA+ positively selected. The sequence derives from a man aged 18 to 35 in good health. CDR3 coding DNA: TGTGCCAGCACCTCCGACAGGGTGGGGGGGCAGTTCTTC. It yields the protein CASTSDRVGGQFF.